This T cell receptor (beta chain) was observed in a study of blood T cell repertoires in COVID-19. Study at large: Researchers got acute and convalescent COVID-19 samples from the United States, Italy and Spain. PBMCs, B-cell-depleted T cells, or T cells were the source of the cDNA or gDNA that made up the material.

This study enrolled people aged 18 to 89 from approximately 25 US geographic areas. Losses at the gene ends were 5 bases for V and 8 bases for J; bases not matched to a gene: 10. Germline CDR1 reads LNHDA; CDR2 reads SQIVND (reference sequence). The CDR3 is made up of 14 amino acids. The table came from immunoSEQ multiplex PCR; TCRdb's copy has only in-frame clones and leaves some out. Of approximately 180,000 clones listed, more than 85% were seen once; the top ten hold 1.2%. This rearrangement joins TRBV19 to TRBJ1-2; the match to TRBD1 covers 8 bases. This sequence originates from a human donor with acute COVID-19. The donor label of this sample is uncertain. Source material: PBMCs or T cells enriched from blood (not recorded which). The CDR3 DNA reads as TGTGCCAGTAGTGACCGGGACAGGCTGCGGGGCTACACCTTC. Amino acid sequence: CASSDRDRLRGYTF.